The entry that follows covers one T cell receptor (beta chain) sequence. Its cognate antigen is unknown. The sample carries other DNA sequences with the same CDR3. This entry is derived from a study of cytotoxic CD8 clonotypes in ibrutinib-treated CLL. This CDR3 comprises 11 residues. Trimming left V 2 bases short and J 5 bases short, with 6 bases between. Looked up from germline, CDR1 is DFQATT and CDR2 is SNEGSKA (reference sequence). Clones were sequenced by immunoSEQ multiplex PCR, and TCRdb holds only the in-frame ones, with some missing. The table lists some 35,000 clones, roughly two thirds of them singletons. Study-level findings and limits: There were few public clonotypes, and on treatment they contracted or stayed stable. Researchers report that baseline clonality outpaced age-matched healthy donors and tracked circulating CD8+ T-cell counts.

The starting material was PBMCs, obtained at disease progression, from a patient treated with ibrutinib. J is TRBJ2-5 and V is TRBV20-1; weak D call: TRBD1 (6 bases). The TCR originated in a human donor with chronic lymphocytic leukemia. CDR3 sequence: CSARRGETQYF. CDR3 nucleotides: TGCAGTGCTAGAAGGGGGGAGACCCAGTACTTC.